The 30 T cell receptor beta chains below come from one sample, sequenced in a study of spatial heterogeneity in lung cancer. Time point defined: sample taken at primary tumor resection. TCRdb analysed the 5' RACE reads with MiXCR anew, one entry per CDR3 protein. Here the sample spans over 15,000 distinct CDR3 sequences, approximately 5.6% being singletons. Study results and limitations: Mutation counts in tumors were tracked by counts of expanded intratumoral alpha and beta TCRs.

These receptors have no known antigen. The specimen was lung tumor tissue, collected at surgery. The receptor source for this set is a female donor with early-stage non-small cell lung cancer.

The sample holds many counts of this clonotype. Within a library made for alpha chains, this beta chain is off target, and its count is uninformative. The V call is TRBV4-2, the J call TRBJ2-3; 9 nucleotides agree with TRBD2. Looked up from germline, CDR1 is LGHNA and CDR2 is YNFKEQ. The V gene end was trimmed by 0 bases and the J gene end by 6 bases; junction bases not matched to a gene: 7. CDR3 size: 16 residues. The CDR3 sequence is CASSQDFAGGGDTQYF. The DNA of the CDR3 is TGTGCCAGCAGCCAAGATTTCGCGGGAGGGGGGGATACGCAGTATTTT.

In its sample, this clonotype is medium-sized. For a library built for alpha chains, this beta chain is a stray read; little rests on its size. This sequence joins TRBV5-5 and TRBJ1-1; D is unresolved. The length of the CDR3 is 15 residues. The germline V gene has CDR1 SGHKS and CDR2 YYEKEE (reference sequence). V lost 0 bases, J lost 4 bases, and 13 bases lay in between. For the CDR3, the DNA is TGTGCCAGCAGCTTGGATCCAGGAGATGGCACTGAAGCTTTCTTT. Translating gives CASSLDPGDGTEAFF.

This clonotype was seen at least ten times. This beta chain represents an off-target read in a library built for alpha chains; its size is of limited meaning. The genes are TRBV12-3 or TRBV12-4 and TRBJ1-3; TRBD1 matches 8 bases. The J segment lost 3 bases and the V segment lost 5 bases, leaving 9 bases of the junction unmatched. This CDR3 is 16 amino acids long. The CDR3 region has the DNA TGTGCCAGCAGTGAAGGGACAGGAATTATTGGAAACACCATATATTTT. Protein sequence: CASSEGTGIIGNTIYF.

This clonotype was picked up many times. A library made for alpha chains picked up this beta chain off target, so its size means little. The chain employs TRBV28 and TRBJ2-3; D perhaps matches TRBD1 (6 bases). V lost 11 bases to trimming and J lost 6 bases, with 21 bases between them. The CDR3 is 14 residues long. CDR1 and CDR2 (germline): MDHEN, SYDVKM. CDR3 nucleotides: TGTGCCGGTCGAAAGACAGGTGTCACGGATACGCAGTATTTT. Translated: CAGRKTGVTDTQYF.

About this clonotype itself: In a library made to pick up alpha chains, this beta chain is a stray read with a size that means little. The J gene is TRBJ2-5, the V gene TRBV5-1; D could derive from TRBD1 or TRBD2 (6 bases each). Trimming removed 3 bases from V and 5 bases from J, with 17 bases in between. The CDR3 has 15 residues. Looked up from germline, CDR1 is SGHRS and CDR2 is YFSETQ. The CDR3 bases are TGCGCCAGCAGCTCCGGGGGCAGGAGGCTGGAGACCCAGTACTTC. Amino acids: CASSSGGRRLETQYF.

There are many counts of this clonotype. This beta chain is a stray sequence in a library constructed for alpha chains; its clone size is not meaningful. The chain is built from TRBV5-1 and TRBJ1-1; D is possibly TRBD1 (5 bases). Germline V gene lookup returns CDR1 SGHRS and CDR2 YFSETQ. This CDR3 region has 15 residues. V was cut by 0 bases and J by 4 bases, with 13 bases left in between. CDR3 sequence (DNA): TGCGCCAGCAGCTTGGCTCAAACAGGCGCCACTGAAGCTTTCTTT. It yields the protein CASSLAQTGATEAFF.

This clonotype was detected ten times or more. This beta chain turned up in a library designed for alpha chains; as an off-target read, its abundance says little. V usage is TRBV6-5 and J usage is TRBJ1-2; D is ambiguous. The germline V and J ends were trimmed by 0 bases and 4 bases, with 9 bases remaining between them. Looked up from germline, CDR1 is MNHEY and CDR2 is SVGAGI. This CDR3 spans 14 amino acids. The CDR3 loop is CASSYSKGSYGYTF. The CDR3 coding sequence is TGTGCCAGCAGTTACTCGAAAGGGAGCTATGGCTACACCTTC.

This clonotype was seen ten or more times. This beta chain came through as a stray read in a library set up for alpha chains, and its size says little. The V call is TRBV29-1, the J call TRBJ2-2; 12 bases are a match to TRBD2. From germline, CDR1 is SQVTM and CDR2 ANQGSEA. The CDR3 contains 15 residues. The V segment lost 6 bases and the J segment 5 bases; nucleotides outside the gene matches: 7. The CDR3 region is CSVGEGLAGTGELFF. In DNA form, the CDR3 reads TGCAGCGTCGGGGAAGGACTAGCGGGAACCGGGGAGCTGTTTTTT.

In this sample, this clonotype turned up a few times. This beta chain is an unintended read in a library built for alpha chains; its size means little. V gene TRBV6-1 combines with J gene TRBJ2-7; 8 bases line up with TRBD1. Looked up from germline, CDR1 is MNHNS and CDR2 is SASEGT. The length of the CDR3 is 15 residues. Trimming at V came to 6 bases and at J to 1 base, leaving 8 bases not matched to a gene. The CDR3 region is CASRGPGTGSYEQYF. As DNA, the CDR3 is TGTGCCAGCAGGGGTCCCGGGACAGGATCCTACGAGCAGTACTTC.

This clonotype is deemed medium-sized. The library was prepared for alpha chains; this beta chain is a stray read, so its frequency means little. The chain carries TRBV6-2 or TRBV6-3 and TRBJ2-7; no reliable D call. V lost 2 bases, J lost 2 bases, and 4 bases lay in between. The CDR3 consists of 12 residues. Germline values: CDR1 MNHEY, CDR2 SVGEGT. The CDR3 coding sequence is TGTGCCAGCAGTTACACCACCTACGAGCAGTACTTC. The encoded protein is CASSYTTYEQYF.

Ten or more counts support this clonotype. This beta chain turned up in a library designed for alpha chains; as an off-target read, its abundance says little. The chain is built from TRBV16 and TRBJ1-5; a possible D gene is TRBD1 (6 bases). The V gene lost 0 bases and the J gene lost 0 bases, with 15 bases spanning the gap. The CDR3 loop spans 18 amino acids. Germline V gene lookup returns CDR1 KGHSY and CDR2 FQNENV. The CDR3 here is CASSQSLQGKDSNQPQHF. CDR3 coding DNA: TGTGCCAGCAGCCAATCTCTCCAGGGGAAAGATAGCAATCAGCCCCAGCATTTT.

This clonotype was recorded many times. This beta chain slipped into a library made for alpha chains as a stray read, so its size is not meaningful. V and J are TRBV6-5 and TRBJ2-6; D remains ambiguous. Trimming cost V 6 bases and J 0 bases, with 12 bases left between them. Germline loops: CDR1 MNHEY, CDR2 SVGAGI. This CDR3 has 16 residues. The CDR3 loop reads CASRPVRFSGANVLTF. The CDR3 bases are TGTGCCAGCAGGCCCGTACGGTTCTCTGGGGCCAACGTCCTGACTTTC.

There are a few counts of this clonotype. A library prepared for alpha chains yielded this beta chain as an off-target read; its size is of little meaning. The V gene is TRBV29-1, the J gene TRBJ2-6; 7 bases fit TRBD2. J was trimmed by 2 bases and V by 7 bases; bases with no gene match: 14. This CDR3 comprises 17 residues. Germline V gives CDR1 SQVTM, CDR2 ANQGSEA. CDR3 DNA sequence: TGCAGCGGGATACTCGAAACGGGGACTACTGGGGCCAACGTCCTGACTTTC. Protein sequence: CSGILETGTTGANVLTF.

This clonotype was observed at least ten times. This beta chain is an unintended read in a library built for alpha chains; its size means little. The V and J genes are TRBV10-3 and TRBJ2-2, with D maybe TRBD2 (6 bases). CDR3 length equals 15 residues. The germline gives CDR1 ENHRY, CDR2 SYGVKD. Trimming shortened V by 9 bases and J by 0 bases, and 14 bases separated the two germline ends. The CDR3 region has the DNA TGTGCCATTTTTAGCGGAGTCGCGAACACCGGGGAGCTGTTTTTT. This gives the protein CAIFSGVANTGELFF.

This clonotype was counted at least ten times. Found in a library prepared for alpha chains, this beta chain is an off-target read, and its abundance has little meaning. This chain joins TRBV7-9 and TRBJ2-1; 10 bases align to TRBD2. J gave up 9 bases and V 4 bases, and 6 bases lay outside the gene matches. Germline CDR1 reads SEHNR; CDR2 reads FQNEAQ (reference sequence). The CDR3 is 14 residues long. As DNA, the CDR3 is TGTGCCAGCAGCTCGCTAGCGGGAGTGGTTGAGCAGTTCTTC. It encodes CASSSLAGVVEQFF.

This clonotype appeared many times. This beta chain is an unintended read in a library built for alpha chains; its size means little. The rearrangement joins TRBV2 to TRBJ2-1; D unclear. There are 11 residues in the CDR3. With 6 bases removed from V and 5 bases from J, the gap between germline ends came to 5 bases. Per germline, CDR1 SNHLY and CDR2 FYNNEI. This CDR3 reads CASSDDNEQFF. CDR3 nucleotides: TGTGCCAGCAGCGATGACAATGAGCAGTTCTTC.

This clonotype occurred a few times. Found in a library prepared for alpha chains, this beta chain is an off-target read, and its abundance has little meaning. CDR3 sequence: CASSFQRVNNEQFF. The DNA for the CDR3 is TGTGCCAGCAGTTTTCAACGGGTCAACAATGAGCAGTTCTTC. The chain joins TRBV12-3 or TRBV12-4 to TRBJ2-1; D ambiguous. The CDR3 consists of 14 residues. Trimming removed 3 bases from V and 5 bases from J, with 11 bases in between.

This clonotype was observed at least ten times. This beta chain is a stray read from a library made for alpha chains; its abundance is not meaningful. The chain uses TRBV9 and TRBJ2-1, with 15 bases lining up with TRBD2. With 5 bases clipped from V and 9 bases from J, the junction kept 3 bases outside the gene matches. Germline assignment: CDR1 SGDLS and CDR2 YYNGEE. CDR3 length: 14 residues. DNA of the CDR3: TGTGCCAGCAGAGGGGGACTAGCGGGAGGTGAGCAGTTCTTC. Residues: CASRGGLAGGEQFF.

By frequency in the sample, this clonotype is medium-sized. The library was built for alpha chains, so this beta chain is an off-target read and its size means little. The V call is TRBV3-1, the J call TRBJ2-4, with D unresolved. Germline V gene sequence: CDR1 LGHDT, CDR2 YNNKEL (reference sequence). V dropped 1 base and J dropped 9 bases, with 7 bases sitting between them. The CDR3 has 12 residues. The chain's CDR3 is CASSQVLGIQYF. DNA of the CDR3: TGTGCCAGCAGCCAAGTGTTGGGCATTCAGTACTTC.

This clonotype came up many times. Since it is a stray read in a library aimed at alpha chains, this beta chain has a size that is not meaningful. This chain uses TRBV30 with TRBJ2-7; 9 bases match TRBD2. The V segment lost 7 bases and the J segment 4 bases; nucleotides outside the gene matches: 8. Germline loops: CDR1 GTSNPN, CDR2 SVGIG (reference sequence). CDR3 length: 13 residues. The CDR3, as DNA: TGTGCCTATAGCGGGACTAGCAGTTACGAGCAGTACTTC. Protein sequence: CAYSGTSSYEQYF.

This clonotype is hyperexpanded within its sample. This beta chain is a stray sequence in a library constructed for alpha chains; its clone size is not meaningful. The chain links TRBV18 to TRBJ2-1; tentatively, D is TRBD2 (6 bases). The CDR3 runs 17 residues. In germline, CDR1 is KGHSH, CDR2 LQKENI. V lost 4 bases and J 8 bases, leaving 24 bases between the germline ends. The CDR3 bases are TGTGCCAGCTCACACACCCCGGCGGGGAGAGCGAACGATGAGCAGTTCTTC. Residues: CASSHTPAGRANDEQFF.

This clonotype was counted many times. A library made for alpha chains picked up this beta chain off target, so its size means little. The V gene is TRBV7-2, the J gene TRBJ2-3; 12 nucleotides line up with TRBD2. The CDR3 is made up of 16 amino acids. The J segment lost 2 bases and the V segment lost 5 bases, leaving 5 bases of the junction unmatched. Germline V gene sequence: CDR1 SGHTA, CDR2 FQGNSA. The CDR3 protein is CASSPTSGRPTDTQYF. The DNA of the CDR3 is TGTGCCAGCAGCCCTACTAGCGGGAGGCCCACAGATACGCAGTATTTT.

Note on this clonotype: A library made for alpha chains picked up this beta chain off target, so its size means little. The chain has TRBV3-1 and TRBJ2-1; 11 nucleotides match TRBD2. V shed 4 bases and J 4 bases; nucleotides not matched to a gene: 6. This CDR3 comprises 16 residues. Germline values: CDR1 LGHDT, CDR2 YNNKEL (reference sequence). CDR3 sequence reads: CASSPITSGGYNEQFF. In nucleotides, the CDR3 is TGTGCCAGCAGCCCCATCACTAGCGGGGGTTACAATGAGCAGTTCTTC.

This clonotype is termed medium-sized (0.01 to 0.1%). This beta chain is a stray sequence in a library constructed for alpha chains; its clone size is not meaningful. The rearrangement uses TRBV21-1 and TRBJ2-5; TRBD1, the table's D call, was not compared with the DNA. TRBV21-1 is classified as a pseudogene. This CDR3 has 16 residues. CDR3 nucleotides: TGTGCCAGCAGCAAAGGGGCGTCCGGACGGGGAGAGACCCAGTACTTC. This encodes CASSKGASGRGETQYF.

Concerning this clonotype: This beta chain represents an off-target read in a library built for alpha chains; its size is of limited meaning. V gene TRBV11-2 combines with J gene TRBJ1-5; D may be TRBD1 (6 bases). V gave up 5 bases and J gave up 3 bases, with 17 bases separating them. This CDR3 region has 16 residues. Germline V gene sequence: CDR1 SGHAT, CDR2 FQNNGV. CDR3 protein: CASSPTTGPTNQPQHF. CDR3 in DNA: TGTGCCAGCAGCCCAACGACAGGCCCAACCAATCAGCCCCAGCATTTT.

This clonotype has ten or more counts. As an off-target read in a library built for alpha chains, this beta chain has a frequency of little significance. The chain carries TRBV28 and TRBJ2-3; no clear D. Trimming removed 4 bases at V and 5 bases at J, with 4 bases between. Looked up from germline, CDR1 is MDHEN and CDR2 is SYDVKM. The CDR3 totals 11 residues. CDR3 residues: CASSWEDTQYF. In DNA, the CDR3 is TGTGCCAGCAGTTGGGAAGATACGCAGTATTTT.

This clonotype appeared many times. Within a library made for alpha chains, this beta chain is off target, and its count is uninformative. The chain uses TRBV9 and TRBJ2-7, with 11 positions matching TRBD2. The CDR3 covers 14 residues. Germline values: CDR1 SGDLS, CDR2 YYNGEE. V was pared by 4 bases and J by 3 bases, with 3 bases of the junction left unmatched. CDR3: CASSPGLAGYEQYF. CDR3 nucleotide sequence: TGTGCCAGCAGCCCCGGACTAGCGGGCTACGAGCAGTACTTC.

This clonotype was seen many times. The size of this beta chain means little, since it is a stray read in a library made for alpha chains. The chain uses TRBV29-1 and TRBJ1-1, with D tentatively TRBD1 (5 bases). V was clipped by 5 bases and J by 1 base, with 11 bases between them. Germline loops: CDR1 SQVTM, CDR2 ANQGSEA. This CDR3 spans 13 amino acids. DNA of the CDR3: TGCAGCGTTCGAGAGACAGCGAACACTGAAGCTTTCTTT. Translation gives CSVRETANTEAFF. Using reference TRBV29-1 and TRBJ1-1 for the parts outside the CDR3, the full variable domain is SAVISQKPSRDICQRGTSLTIQCQVDSQVTMMFWYRQQPGQSLTLIATANQGSEATYESGFVIDKFPISRPNLTFSTLTVSNMSPEDSSIYLCSVRETANTEAFFGQGTRLTVV.

This clonotype came up many times. This beta chain is off target for a library built for alpha chains, so its abundance means little. The J gene is TRBJ1-5, the V gene TRBV27; 7 bases align to TRBD1. The junction had 15 bases not matched to a gene; V was cut back by 9 bases and J by 10 bases. This CDR3 is built from 14 residues. Germline V gene sequence: CDR1 MNHEY, CDR2 SMNVEV (reference sequence). CDR3 sequence reads: CASRQGAGASPQHF. The DNA for the CDR3 is TGTGCCAGTCGACAGGGAGCTGGGGCTTCACCCCAGCATTTT.

This clonotype was counted only a few times. This beta chain lies outside the target of a library built for alpha chains; its clone size means little. This chain connects TRBV12-3 or TRBV12-4 to TRBJ2-7; 7 nucleotides agree with TRBD1. Trimming cost V 5 bases and J 2 bases; bases outside gene matches: 3. The CDR3 extends over 13 amino acids. CDR3 protein: CASSPQGPYEQYF. The CDR3 DNA follows: TGTGCCAGCAGTCCACAGGGGCCCTACGAGCAGTACTTC.